Listed here are 4 T cell receptor beta chains from one sample, sequenced in a study of OX40 agonist ivuxolimab in advanced cancers. Sequencing used immunoSEQ multiplex PCR; TCRdb keeps in-frame clones, though not all of them. The sample shows more than 20,000 clones, approximately 80% of them seen only once. Sequenced here: CD4+ or CD8+ T cells sorted from blood, sampled in a trial of the OX40 agonist ivuxolimab. These receptors came from an adult with an advanced solid tumor such as melanoma, head and neck, liver or kidney cancer.

The chain links TRBV5-8 to TRBJ2-5; D is tentatively TRBD1 or TRBD2 (5 bases each). This CDR3 contains 16 residues. Per germline, CDR1 SGHTS and CDR2 YDEGEE. Trimming removed 3 bases at V and 5 bases at J, with 20 bases between. CDR3 amino acids: CASSSQPRGESETQYF. Written as DNA, the CDR3 is TGTGCCAGCAGCTCGCAACCCCGGGGCGAGTCTGAGACCCAGTACTTC.

J is TRBJ1-2 and V is TRBV5-8; TRBD1 is a possible D gene (5 bases). Trimming removed 6 bases at V and 4 bases at J, with 13 bases between. Germline V gene lookup returns CDR1 SGHTS and CDR2 YDEGEE. The CDR3 is made up of 13 amino acids. Here the CDR3 reads CASNQAGPYGYTF. CDR3 sequence (DNA): TGTGCCAGCAACCAGGCGGGACCCTATGGCTACACCTTC.

Turning to this clone: Other nucleotide sequences in the sample specify the same CDR3. The gene calls are TRBV9 and TRBJ1-3; D is ambiguous. Per the germline V gene, CDR1 is SGDLS and CDR2 is YYNGEE. V lost 0 bases, J lost 4 bases, and 5 bases lay in between. The CDR3 contains 13 residues. CDR3 nucleotides: TGTGCCAGCAGCGTAGACGCGGGAAACACCATATATTTT. Amino acid sequence: CASSVDAGNTIYF.

The chain links TRBV6-6 to TRBJ2-2; 7 nucleotides line up with TRBD2. The CDR3 has 16 amino acids. V lost 6 bases and J lost 7; bases outside the gene matches: 14. Germline V gives CDR1 MNHNY, CDR2 SVGAGI (reference sequence). Written as DNA, the CDR3 is TGTGCCAGCAGCCTCTCGGGAGCGGGAACGGGCGGGGAGCTGTTTTTT. It is translated as CASSLSGAGTGGELFF.